Shown below are 26 T cell receptor beta chains from a single sample sequenced in a study of human T cells and chemical hapten exposure. TCRdb ran MiXCR on the RACE reads and lists one entry per CDR3 protein. The sample contains 40,000 or so distinct CDR3 sequences, approximately 9.7% of which appear only once. Time point reported: patch test 2, 6 weeks after DPC sensitization. Treatment meaning: therapeutic diphenylcyclopropenone sensitization with weekly scalp DPC. The authors extracted total RNA from unfractionated whole blood. The source was whole blood, collected in connection with sensitization to the hapten diphenylcyclopropenone (DPC). The receptor set was obtained from a woman aged 30 to 39 with alopecia areata. Some clones in this sample may be carry-over from other donors' samples.

This clonotype was seen ten or more times. The genes are TRBV7-2 and TRBJ2-3, with TRBD2 matching 7 bases. The CDR3 runs to 15 residues. Germline V gives CDR1 SGHTA, CDR2 FQGNSA. V lost 0 bases, J lost 3 bases, and 3 bases stayed unmatched. The CDR3 spells CASSLAAGVTDTQYF. In DNA form, the CDR3 reads TGTGCCAGCAGCTTAGCTGCGGGGGTGACAGATACGCAGTATTTT.

There are many counts of this clonotype. This sequence joins TRBV6-4 and TRBJ2-2; D possibly corresponds to TRBD1 (5 bases). From germline, CDR1 is MRHNA and CDR2 SNTAGT. This CDR3 is 14 amino acids long. Trimming left V 0 bases short and J 6 bases short, with 8 bases between. CDR3 bases: TGTGCCAGCAGTGACTCCGGACATCCCGGGGAGCTGTTTTTT. It translates to CASSDSGHPGELFF.

This sequence joins TRBV28 and TRBJ2-3, with TRBD2 identical over 11 bases. Germline V gene data show CDR1 as MDHEN and CDR2 as SYDVKM. The CDR3 has 16 amino acids. The J segment lost 3 bases and the V segment lost 4 bases, leaving 6 bases of the junction unmatched. CDR3 loop: CASSSPSGGQTDTQYF. As DNA, the CDR3 is TGTGCCAGCAGTTCCCCTAGCGGGGGGCAGACAGATACGCAGTATTTT.

This clonotype was detected ten times or more. The rearrangement uses TRBV12-3 or TRBV12-4 and TRBJ1-5; 7 nucleotides match TRBD1. The CDR3 extends over 16 amino acids. V trimming: 7 bases; J trimming: 4 bases; junction bases outside the gene matches: 13. The CDR3 is CASKDSAGTVNQPQHF. The DNA of the CDR3 is TGTGCCAGCAAGGATTCAGCCGGGACAGTGAATCAGCCCCAGCATTTT.

The chain links TRBV7-2 to TRBJ2-5; the match to TRBD1 covers 8 bases. Germline values: CDR1 SGHTA, CDR2 FQGNSA. This CDR3 is built from 20 residues. The junction had 20 bases not matched to a gene; V was cut back by 3 bases and J by 2 bases. The CDR3 reads CASSFRGPKTALSLQETQYF. In DNA form, the CDR3 reads TGTGCCAGCAGCTTCAGGGGGCCGAAAACTGCATTGAGTTTGCAAGAGACCCAGTACTTC. Filled out from reference TRBV7-2 and TRBJ2-5, the complete variable domain reads GAGVSQSPSNKVTEKGKDVELRCDPISGHTALYWYRQSLGQGLEFLIYFQGNSAPDKSGLPSDRFSAERTGGSVSTLTIQRTQQEDSAVYLCASSFRGPKTALSLQETQYFGPGTRLLVL.

This clonotype was seen at least ten times. V and J are TRBV6-5 and TRBJ1-1; D remains ambiguous. Germline V gives CDR1 MNHEY, CDR2 SVGAGI. The CDR3 has 15 amino acids. V was pared by 6 bases and J by 0 bases, with 14 bases between. CDR3 amino acids: CASRRAPIMNTEAFF. In DNA form, the CDR3 reads TGTGCCAGCAGGCGAGCACCTATCATGAACACTGAAGCTTTCTTT.

This clonotype was seen repeatedly, ten times or more. The chain recombines TRBV6-2 or TRBV6-3 with TRBJ2-6; D not certain. The CDR3 has 12 residues. V dropped 10 bases and J dropped 0 bases, with 4 bases sitting between them. CDR1 and CDR2 (germline): MNHEY, SVGEGT. The CDR3, as DNA: TGTGCCACCAACTCTGGGGCCAACGTCCTGACTTTC. Amino acids: CATNSGANVLTF.

Worth noting for this clonotype: A much larger clone differs by one base, so this may be a read error. This chain uses TRBV30 with TRBJ1-1, with 7 bases matching TRBD1. This CDR3 contains 14 residues. Losses at the gene ends were 3 bases for V and 6 bases for J; bases not matched to a gene: 10. Germline CDR1 and CDR2: GTSNPN and SVGIG (reference sequence). The CDR3 reads CAWSLGTEVSEAFF. The CDR3 DNA reads TGTGCCTGGAGCCTCGGGACAGAGGTATCTGAAGCTTTCTTT.

The chain has TRBV11-2 and TRBJ2-2; D is unclear. This CDR3 is built from 16 residues. V was trimmed by 1 base and J by 0 bases, leaving 9 bases between them. Germline V gives CDR1 SGHAT, CDR2 FQNNGV. CDR3 nucleotide sequence: TGTGCCAGCAGCTTAGTTCGCCAGCCGAACACCGGGGAGCTGTTTTTT. Translated: CASSLVRQPNTGELFF.

Only a few counts were recorded for this clonotype. The chain combines TRBV7-9 with TRBJ2-7; D is unclear. V lost 1 base and J lost 0, with 4 bases in between. This CDR3 contains 13 residues. Per the germline V gene, CDR1 is SEHNR and CDR2 is FQNEAQ (reference sequence). This CDR3 is CASSLESSYEQYF. CDR3 in DNA: TGTGCCAGCAGCTTAGAGAGCTCCTACGAGCAGTACTTC.

A few counts support this clonotype. The V and J genes are TRBV6-1 and TRBJ2-2; TRBD2 agrees at 7 bases. The CDR3 covers 14 residues. Germline V gene sequence: CDR1 MNHNS, CDR2 SASEGT. The V gene end was trimmed by 6 bases and the J gene end by 5 bases; junction bases not matched to a gene: 6. The CDR3 is CASRGTTFTGELFF. The CDR3 DNA follows: TGTGCCAGCAGAGGGACTACATTTACCGGGGAGCTGTTTTTT.

This clonotype was found a few times. The gene calls are TRBV11-3 and TRBJ2-7; TRBD2 aligns across 7 bases. There are 13 residues in the CDR3. From germline, CDR1 is SGHNT and CDR2 YENEEA. With 1 base clipped from V and 7 bases from J, the junction kept 4 bases outside the gene matches. The CDR3 bases are TGTGCCAGCAGCTTAGTTTCGGGGGGTGAGCAGTACTTC. It yields the protein CASSLVSGGEQYF.

In its sample, this clonotype was seen many times. This chain joins TRBV28 and TRBJ2-3, with 8 bases that match TRBD2. The CDR3 loop spans 16 amino acids. Germline lookup yields CDR1 MDHEN and CDR2 SYDVKM. The ends lost 6 bases at V and 5 bases at J; junction bases unmatched: 13. CDR3 region: CASRRLSGGLQDTQYF. Written as DNA, the CDR3 is TGTGCCAGCAGACGCTTGAGCGGGGGCCTTCAAGATACGCAGTATTTT. Combining the CDR3 with reference TRBV28 and TRBJ2-3 gives the whole variable domain DVKVTQSSRYLVKRTGEKVFLECVQDMDHENMFWYRQDPGLGLRLIYFSYDVKMKEKGDIPEGYSVSREKKERFSLILESASTNQTSMYLCASRRLSGGLQDTQYFGPGTRLTVL.

This clonotype has more than one count but fewer than ten. This chain connects TRBV7-2 to TRBJ1-2; D is perhaps TRBD1 (5 bases). Germline V CDR1 and CDR2: SGHTA, FQGNSA. CDR3 length: 13 amino acids. Trimming stripped 7 bases from V and 0 bases from J, with 9 bases between. CDR3 in amino acids: CASTVGANYGYTF. CDR3 coding DNA: TGTGCCAGCACCGTGGGGGCTAACTATGGCTACACCTTC.

This clonotype was found many times. J is TRBJ1-3 and V is TRBV7-9; possibly TRBD1 for D (6 bases). The germline V gene encodes CDR1 SEHNR and CDR2 FQNEAQ (reference sequence). The length of the CDR3 is 16 residues. Trimming stripped 3 bases from V and 0 bases from J, with 12 bases between. CDR3 loop: CASSFEDSLSGNTIYF. The CDR3 DNA follows: TGTGCCAGCAGCTTCGAGGACAGCCTCTCTGGAAACACCATATATTTT.

This clonotype has a handful of counts. The CDR3 DNA reads TGTGCCAGCAGGTCCACAGGGTACCAGCCCCAGCATTTT. This encodes CASRSTGYQPQHF. The chain links TRBV27 to TRBJ1-5; maybe TRBD1 (6 bases). Trimming removed 6 bases at V and 7 bases at J, with 13 bases between. The V gene's germline CDR1 is MNHEY and CDR2 SMNVEV (reference sequence). The CDR3 has 13 amino acids.

The rearrangement joins TRBV27 to TRBJ1-5; D is unresolved. Germline assignment: CDR1 MNHEY and CDR2 SMNVEV (reference sequence). The V end lost 8 bases, the J end lost 10 bases, and 6 bases lay between the germline ends. This CDR3 spans 9 amino acids. CDR3: CASGSPQHF. The CDR3 DNA sequence: TGTGCCAGCGGCAGCCCCCAGCATTTT.

The sample holds many counts of this clonotype. This chain uses TRBV7-2 with TRBJ2-3; D might be TRBD2 (6 bases). Trimming removed 2 bases from V and 0 bases from J, with 18 bases in between. CDR1 and CDR2 (germline): SGHTA, FQGNSA. This CDR3 region has 18 residues. CDR3 sequence reads: CASSLTHSGYPSTDTQYF. The CDR3 DNA is TGTGCCAGCAGCTTAACCCATAGCGGTTATCCTAGCACAGATACGCAGTATTTT.

The chain links TRBV12-3 or TRBV12-4 to TRBJ2-7, with D perhaps assigned TRBD1 or TRBD2 (5 bases each). The ends were cut back, 3 bases at V and 1 base at J, with 10 bases in the middle. The CDR3 extends over 14 amino acids. CDR3 amino acids: CASSFGTLSYEQYF. In nucleotides, the CDR3 is TGTGCCAGCAGTTTTGGGACCCTATCCTACGAGCAGTACTTC.

A note on this clonotype: A read error may be the cause here, since a much bigger clone is one base away. This rearrangement joins TRBV7-2 to TRBJ2-3; D is ambiguous. The CDR3 has 13 amino acids. Looked up from germline, CDR1 is SGHTA and CDR2 is FQGNSA. CDR3 DNA: TGTGCCAGCAGCACCAGACTCACAGATATGCAGTATTTT. This translates into CASSTRLTDMQYF.

This clonotype was counted between two and nine times. The chain is built from TRBV28 and TRBJ2-1; unclear D gene. The CDR3 is made up of 14 amino acids. Germline CDR1 and CDR2: MDHEN and SYDVKM. Between the trimmed V and J ends, which lost 7 bases and 10 bases, there was a span of 20 bases. CDR3 in amino acids: CASKARTAGREQFF. CDR3 DNA: TGTGCCAGCAAGGCCAGGACGGCCGGTAGGGAGCAGTTCTTC.

This clonotype was recorded many times. The rearrangement uses TRBV19 and TRBJ1-2; tentatively, D is TRBD1 (5 bases). The V gene lost 3 bases and the J gene lost 4 bases, with 15 bases spanning the gap. This CDR3 is built from 15 residues. Germline-derived CDR1 and CDR2 are LNHDA and SQIVND (reference sequence). This CDR3 is CASSMGGPATYGYTF. The CDR3 DNA is TGTGCCAGTAGTATGGGGGGACCGGCGACCTATGGCTACACCTTC. The full variable domain, with the rest looked up from reference TRBV19 and TRBJ1-2, is DGGITQSPKYLFRKEGQNVTLSCEQNLNHDAMYWYRQDPGQGLRLIYYSQIVNDFQKGDIAEGYSVSREKKESFPLTVTSAQKNPTAFYLCASSMGGPATYGYTFGSGTRLTVV.

V and J are TRBV28 and TRBJ1-4; D not certain. CDR1 is MDHEN and CDR2 is SYDVKM in the germline V gene. The ends were cut back, 4 bases at V and 5 bases at J, with 14 bases in the middle. There are 15 residues in the CDR3. The CDR3 loop is CASSSSHSPNEKLFF. CDR3 in DNA: TGTGCCAGCAGTTCCAGCCACTCGCCAAATGAAAAACTGTTTTTT.

In its sample, this clonotype was seen many times. The V and J genes are TRBV6-1 and TRBJ1-2; weak D call: TRBD1 (5 bases). The CDR3 has 13 amino acids. The germline CDR1 and CDR2 sequences are MNHNS and SASEGT. V was cut by 4 bases and J by 8 bases, with 14 bases left in between. CDR3 loop: CASSVSTGWGYTF. The CDR3, as DNA: TGTGCCAGCAGTGTTTCAACAGGATGGGGCTACACCTTC.

This clonotype was observed a few times. The J gene is TRBJ1-5, the V gene TRBV28; TRBD1 is a possible D gene (5 bases). Germline V gives CDR1 MDHEN, CDR2 SYDVKM. The CDR3 has 14 amino acids. Trimming took off 6 bases at V and 3 bases at J, with 12 bases between the two ends. In DNA, the CDR3 is TGTGCCAGCAGAAATGGGGCAGACAATCAGCCCCAGCATTTT. Translating gives CASRNGADNQPQHF.

This chain uses TRBV14 with TRBJ2-2; the match to TRBD1 covers 10 bases. Germline V lookup: CDR1 SGHDN, CDR2 FVKESK. The J segment lost 5 bases and the V segment lost 4 bases, leaving 7 bases of the junction unmatched. The length of the CDR3 is 16 residues. The CDR3 protein is CASSLLTGGSTGELFF. Written as DNA, the CDR3 is TGTGCCAGCAGCCTGCTGACAGGGGGCTCGACCGGGGAGCTGTTTTTT. Full variable domain (missing parts from reference TRBV14 and TRBJ2-2): EAGVTQFPSHSVIEKGQTVTLRCDPISGHDNLYWYRRVMGKEIKFLLHFVKESKQDESGMPNNRFLAERTGGTYSTLKVQPAELEDSGVYFCASSLLTGGSTGELFFGEGSRLTVL.